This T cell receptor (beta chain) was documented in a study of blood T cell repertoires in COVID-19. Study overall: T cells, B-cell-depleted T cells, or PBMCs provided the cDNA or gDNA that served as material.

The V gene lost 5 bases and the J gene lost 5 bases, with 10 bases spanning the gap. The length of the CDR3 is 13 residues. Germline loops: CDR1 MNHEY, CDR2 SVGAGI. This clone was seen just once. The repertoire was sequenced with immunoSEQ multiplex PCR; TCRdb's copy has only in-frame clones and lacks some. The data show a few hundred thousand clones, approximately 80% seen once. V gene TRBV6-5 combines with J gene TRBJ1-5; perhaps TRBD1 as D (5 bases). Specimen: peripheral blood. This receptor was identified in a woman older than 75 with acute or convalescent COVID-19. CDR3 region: CASSRRGDQPQHF. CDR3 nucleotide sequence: TGTGCCAGCAGTCGGAGGGGAGATCAGCCCCAGCATTTT.